This T cell receptor (beta chain) is from a study of OX40 agonist ivuxolimab in advanced cancers. Overall study: Three patients showed partial responses: one hepatocellular carcinoma and two cutaneous melanoma cases. Overall study findings and caveats: There was clonal expansion of CD4+ and CD8+ blood T cells by week 6 at 0.1 to 3.0 mg/kg. Averaged across samples, CD8+ T cells carried more expanded clones than CD4+ did.

Sequencing was performed with immunoSEQ multiplex PCR; in TCRdb, only in-frame clones are kept and a portion is missing. The table lists 100,000 to 150,000 clones, roughly nine tenths of them singletons. To note about this clone: Its antigen is unknown.

Trimming cost V 4 bases and J 3 bases, with 14 bases left between them. Germline CDR1 is SGHNT and CDR2 is YYREEE (reference sequence). This CDR3 has 14 amino acids. The sequence was collected from an adult with an advanced solid tumor such as melanoma, head and neck, liver or kidney cancer. The genes are TRBV5-4 and TRBJ2-7; possibly TRBD1 for D (5 bases). Sequenced here: CD4+ or CD8+ T cells sorted from blood, sampled in a trial of the OX40 agonist ivuxolimab. This CDR3 reads CASSVDTGRYEQYF. In nucleotides, the CDR3 is TGTGCCAGCAGCGTTGACACAGGTCGCTACGAGCAGTACTTC.